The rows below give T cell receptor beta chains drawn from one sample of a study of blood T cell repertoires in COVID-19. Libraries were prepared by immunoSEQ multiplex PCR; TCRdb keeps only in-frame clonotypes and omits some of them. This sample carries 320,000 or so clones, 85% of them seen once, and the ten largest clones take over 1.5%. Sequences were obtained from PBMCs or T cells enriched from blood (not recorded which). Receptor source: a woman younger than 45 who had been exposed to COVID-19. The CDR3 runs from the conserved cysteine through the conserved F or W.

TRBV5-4	CASSTSTGNTEAFF
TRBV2	CASSLQVNEQYF
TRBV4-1	CASSRQVNEKLFF
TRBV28	CASSLTGHGELFF
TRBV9	CASSVGAGVSYEQYF
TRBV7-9	CASSLDQGDRFF
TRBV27	CASSLGQGTYGYTF
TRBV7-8	CASSLQRVLTTNEKLFF
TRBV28	CASSADRAGDQPQHF
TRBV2	CASSEAVVTGQGYYEQYF
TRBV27	CASSWHNSPLHF
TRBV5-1	CASSPPIREGFGEQFF
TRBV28	CASRGSGQTNTGELFF
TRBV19	CASSISGAHSGNTIYF
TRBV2	CASSPGLAGVGTDTQYF
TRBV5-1	CASSSRQGSRGNYGYTF
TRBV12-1	CASSFAPTGVVDTGELFF
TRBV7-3	CASSLSVLGLSIDEQFF
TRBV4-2	CASSLEALANHYEQYF
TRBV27	CASSLNPGTGNYGYTF
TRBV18	CASSPGTGWEQYF
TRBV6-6	CASSYGQFMNYEQYF
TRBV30	CAWSVGEKLFF
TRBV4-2	CASSQRQGGNTEAFF
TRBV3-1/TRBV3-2	CASSQEHGGGGHYGYTF
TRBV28	CASSFLLSFEQYF
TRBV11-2	CASSLGRQSHTGELFF
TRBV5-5	CASSLTGKNTEAFF
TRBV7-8	CASSYPLGRGPEQYF
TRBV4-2	CASSQETRVLETQYF
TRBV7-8	CASSWGTSGNQETQYF
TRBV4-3	CASSQDYRGSGNTIYF
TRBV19	CASSIPSGGLVGEQYF
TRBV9	CASSASLAGGHYEQYF
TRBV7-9	CASSLVVGGTQYF
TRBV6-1	CASSEVAGVQPQHF
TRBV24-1	CATGSGGLSEQYF
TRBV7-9	CASSQDSGELFF
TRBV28	CASSLTDGGNQPQHF
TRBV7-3	CASSREIADRYSYNEQFF
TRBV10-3	CAISVRQGHTEAFF
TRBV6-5	CASSSEGTRGYTF